A selection of T cell receptor beta chains follows, all from one sample in a study of blood T cell repertoires in COVID-19. Repertoires were generated with immunoSEQ multiplex PCR, while TCRdb's copy carries only in-frame clones and drops some. The sample yields around 300,000 clones, roughly 89% seen once. The sample taken for sequencing was PBMCs or T cells enriched from blood (not recorded which). Receptors originate from a middle-aged woman who had recovered from COVID-19. The CDR3 runs from the conserved cysteine through the conserved F or W. A D gene is named only where the DNA matches it firmly. Expanded clones are given a class, and other clones once, few, many or no size at all.

v_call: TRBV5-8
d_call: -
j_call: TRBJ1-4
clone_size: -
cdr3_nt: TGTGCCAGCAGCTTAAATGGGGCAGGGGCTGAAAAACTGTTTTTT
cdr3_aa: CASSLNGAGAEKLFF

v_call: TRBV27
d_call: TRBD1
j_call: TRBJ1-1
clone_size: -
cdr3_nt: TGTGCCTCAATGAGACAGGGTACTTTTTACACTGAAGCTTTCTTT
cdr3_aa: CASMRQGTFYTEAFF

v_call: TRBV29-1
d_call: TRBD1
j_call: TRBJ2-7
clone_size: once
cdr3_nt: TGCAGCGCCCGGGACAGTCCCTACGAGCAGTACTTC
cdr3_aa: CSARDSPYEQYF

v_call: TRBV29-1
d_call: -
j_call: TRBJ2-2
clone_size: -
cdr3_nt: TGCAGCGCCGTTCGGGGGGCGTCACAAGCCGGGGAGCTGTTTTTT
cdr3_aa: CSAVRGASQAGELFF

v_call: TRBV2
d_call: -
j_call: TRBJ2-7
clone_size: -
cdr3_nt: TGTGCCAGCAGTAAAACAGGGAGCGAGCAGTACTTC
cdr3_aa: CASSKTGSEQYF

v_call: TRBV5-1
d_call: -
j_call: TRBJ2-1
clone_size: few
cdr3_nt: TGCGCCAGCAGCTCCGGGTACAATGAGCAGTTCTTC
cdr3_aa: CASSSGYNEQFF

v_call: TRBV7-2
d_call: TRBD1
j_call: TRBJ1-1
clone_size: -
cdr3_nt: TGTGCCAGCAGCTGGGACAGGGGGAGGGCTGAAGCTTTCTTT
cdr3_aa: CASSWDRGRAEAFF

v_call: TRBV2
d_call: TRBD1
j_call: TRBJ2-3
clone_size: -
cdr3_nt: TGTGCCAGCACCGGACAGGGCAGCACAGATACGCAGTATTTT
cdr3_aa: CASTGQGSTDTQYF

v_call: TRBV7-6
d_call: -
j_call: TRBJ2-7
clone_size: -
cdr3_nt: TGTGCCAGCAGCTTATCCGGCGAGCAGTACTTC
cdr3_aa: CASSLSGEQYF

v_call: TRBV2
d_call: -
j_call: TRBJ1-6
clone_size: -
cdr3_nt: TGTGCCAGCAAAAGCAACCGGGACAAAAATTCACCCCTCCACTTT
cdr3_aa: CASKSNRDKNSPLHF

v_call: TRBV12-3/TRBV12-4
d_call: -
j_call: TRBJ2-3
clone_size: -
cdr3_nt: TGTGCCAGCAGAACAGCTAGCACAGATACGCAGTATTTT
cdr3_aa: CASRTASTDTQYF

v_call: TRBV6-2/TRBV6-3
d_call: TRBD1
j_call: TRBJ2-5
clone_size: -
cdr3_nt: TGTGCCAGCAGCTGGGACAGGGGAGAAGAGACCCAGTACTTC
cdr3_aa: CASSWDRGEETQYF

v_call: TRBV29-1
d_call: TRBD1
j_call: TRBJ1-1
clone_size: -
cdr3_nt: TGCAGCGTCTCGGACAGGAGGACGACTGTGGGCACTGAAGCTTTCTTT
cdr3_aa: CSVSDRRTTVGTEAFF

v_call: TRBV7-4
d_call: -
j_call: TRBJ2-7
clone_size: -
cdr3_nt: TGTGCCAGCCCTTATCCCGGTTACGAGCAGTACTTC
cdr3_aa: CASPYPGYEQYF

v_call: TRBV20-1
d_call: -
j_call: TRBJ2-7
clone_size: -
cdr3_nt: TGCAGTGCTTCGCACTTTTCGGAGCAGTACTTC
cdr3_aa: CSASHFSEQYF

v_call: TRBV6-2/TRBV6-3
d_call: -
j_call: TRBJ2-7
clone_size: -
cdr3_nt: TGTGCCAGCAGTTACTGGTCGGGTACGGACGAGCAGTACTTC
cdr3_aa: CASSYWSGTDEQYF

v_call: TRBV28
d_call: TRBD1
j_call: TRBJ1-4
clone_size: -
cdr3_nt: TGTGCCAGCAGCCAGACAGGGGGAGGGGAAAAACTGTTTTTT
cdr3_aa: CASSQTGGGEKLFF

v_call: TRBV18
d_call: TRBD1
j_call: TRBJ2-5
clone_size: -
cdr3_nt: TGTGCCAGCTCACCACAGGGGACAGGTCAAGAGACCCAGTACTTC
cdr3_aa: CASSPQGTGQETQYF

v_call: TRBV29-1
d_call: -
j_call: TRBJ1-5
clone_size: -
cdr3_nt: TGCAGCGTTGCCCCGGGTTCCAATCAGCCCCAGCATTTT
cdr3_aa: CSVAPGSNQPQHF

v_call: TRBV19
d_call: -
j_call: TRBJ1-1
clone_size: -
cdr3_nt: TGTGCCAGTACCACCCCGGGGGGGTTCGGCTCTGAAGCTTTCTTT
cdr3_aa: CASTTPGGFGSEAFF

v_call: TRBV18
d_call: TRBD2
j_call: TRBJ2-5
clone_size: once
cdr3_nt: TGTGCCAGCTCACCGGTACTAGCGGAAGAGACCCAGTACTTC
cdr3_aa: CASSPVLAEETQYF

v_call: TRBV15
d_call: TRBD2
j_call: TRBJ2-4
clone_size: -
cdr3_nt: TGTGCCACCAGCAGAGATCGAACTAGCGGGAGAGGTGGCATTCAGTACTTC
cdr3_aa: CATSRDRTSGRGGIQYF

v_call: TRBV4-1
d_call: -
j_call: TRBJ1-2
clone_size: -
cdr3_nt: TGCGCCAGCAGCCAGCCTAGCAGGAGGGGCGTAATTTTC
cdr3_aa: CASSQPSRRGVIF

v_call: TRBV5-1
d_call: -
j_call: TRBJ1-2
clone_size: -
cdr3_nt: TGCGCCAGCAGCCAACTATCGGGAGGCTACACCTTC
cdr3_aa: CASSQLSGGYTF

v_call: TRBV21-1
d_call: -
j_call: TRBJ1-5
clone_size: -
cdr3_nt: TGTGCCAGCAGCAAAGACAATGGAGGGGTCAATCAGCCCCAGCATTTT
cdr3_aa: CASSKDNGGVNQPQHF

v_call: TRBV5-6
d_call: -
j_call: TRBJ1-5
clone_size: once
cdr3_nt: TGTGCCAGCAGCCTGGGGCCCTTTGCAGGGGTGGCTCAGCCCCAGCATTTT
cdr3_aa: CASSLGPFAGVAQPQHF

v_call: TRBV6-5
d_call: TRBD2
j_call: TRBJ2-7
clone_size: -
cdr3_nt: TGTGCCAGCACCGCTACCCCGGGAGGGAACTACGAGCAGTACTTC
cdr3_aa: CASTATPGGNYEQYF

v_call: TRBV7-2
d_call: TRBD1
j_call: TRBJ2-7
clone_size: many
cdr3_nt: TGTGCCAGCAGCTTTGGACAGGGAGGCGAGCAGTACTTC
cdr3_aa: CASSFGQGGEQYF

v_call: TRBV28
d_call: TRBD1
j_call: TRBJ1-5
clone_size: once
cdr3_nt: TGTGCCAGCAGTGGCGGGACAGCAAATCAGCCCCAGCATTTT
cdr3_aa: CASSGGTANQPQHF

v_call: TRBV7-7
d_call: -
j_call: TRBJ1-1
clone_size: -
cdr3_nt: TGTGCTAGCATCCGCAGGGACACTGAAGCTTTCTTT
cdr3_aa: CASIRRDTEAFF

v_call: TRBV28
d_call: TRBD1
j_call: TRBJ2-7
clone_size: -
cdr3_nt: TGTGCCAGCAGTCCCTTGGGGGACAGCGATTCCCTCTACGAGCAGTACTTC
cdr3_aa: CASSPLGDSDSLYEQYF

v_call: TRBV18
d_call: TRBD1
j_call: TRBJ2-3
clone_size: -
cdr3_nt: TGTGCCAGCTCAGTGGGACAGGGCACAGATACGCAGTATTTT
cdr3_aa: CASSVGQGTDTQYF

v_call: TRBV28
d_call: -
j_call: TRBJ2-7
clone_size: -
cdr3_nt: TGTGCCAGCAGTTTAGCGGGACGAGGCGAGCAGTACTTC
cdr3_aa: CASSLAGRGEQYF

v_call: TRBV27
d_call: -
j_call: TRBJ2-3
clone_size: -
cdr3_nt: TGTGCCAGCAGCGGGAGTTGGACAGATACGCAGTATTTT
cdr3_aa: CASSGSWTDTQYF

v_call: TRBV11-2
d_call: TRBD2
j_call: TRBJ2-3
clone_size: -
cdr3_nt: TGTGCCAGCAGCAAGGGGACTAGCGGGAGAAGTACAGATACGCAGTATTTT
cdr3_aa: CASSKGTSGRSTDTQYF

v_call: TRBV11-2
d_call: -
j_call: TRBJ2-5
clone_size: -
cdr3_nt: TGTGCCAGCAGAGGGGGGGAGGATCAAGAGACCCAGTACTTC
cdr3_aa: CASRGGEDQETQYF